Below, 8 T cell receptor beta chains from the same sample are listed, as sequenced in a study of radiotherapy plus CTLA-4 blockade in lung cancer. The table came from immunoSEQ multiplex PCR; TCRdb's copy has only in-frame clones and leaves some out. The table has 85,000 to 100,000 clones, 72% seen once. Here the sequenced sample was peripheral blood, taken from a patient treated with radiotherapy plus ipilimumab. These receptors came from a human donor with non-small cell lung cancer that progressed on radiotherapy plus ipilimumab.

This sequence joins TRBV28 and TRBJ1-3; D uncertain. Germline V gene sequence: CDR1 MDHEN, CDR2 SYDVKM. V lost 2 bases and J lost 0, with 8 bases in between. This CDR3 has 15 residues. Here the CDR3 reads CASSLGLISGNTIYF. CDR3 in DNA: TGTGCCAGCAGTTTAGGACTTATCTCTGGAAACACCATATATTTT.

DNA for the CDR3: TGTGCCAGCAGTACCCCGAGGACAGGGCACTCTGGAAACACCATATATTTT. This gives the protein CASSTPRTGHSGNTIYF. V and J are TRBV28 and TRBJ1-3, with 8 bases that match TRBD1. This CDR3 region has 17 residues. Losses at the gene ends were 5 bases for V and 0 bases for J; bases not matched to a gene: 9. Per germline, CDR1 MDHEN and CDR2 SYDVKM. The variable domain in full, with the rest retrieved from reference TRBV28 and TRBJ1-3, is DVKVTQSSRYLVKRTGEKVFLECVQDMDHENMFWYRQDPGLGLRLIYFSYDVKMKEKGDIPEGYSVSREKKERFSLILESASTNQTSMYLCASSTPRTGHSGNTIYFGEGSWLTVV.

V is TRBV2 and J is TRBJ2-3; the D call may be TRBD1 or TRBD2 (5 bases each). V was shortened by 0 bases and J by 7 bases, with 17 bases between the two germline ends. Looked up from germline, CDR1 is SNHLY and CDR2 is FYNNEI. This CDR3 is 16 amino acids long. CDR3 sequence: CASSEARGQLVNTQYF. DNA of the CDR3: TGTGCCAGCAGTGAAGCCCGGGGCCAGCTAGTAAATACGCAGTATTTT.

J is TRBJ1-1 and V is TRBV2; tentative D call: TRBD1 (6 bases). The CDR3 has 16 amino acids. In germline, CDR1 is SNHLY, CDR2 FYNNEI. Deletions cut 6 bases from V and 1 base from J, with 18 bases between. The CDR3 nucleotides are TGTGCCAGCAGGAAGGAAAGGGGGGGCCGGAACACTGAAGCTTTCTTT. This sequence encodes CASRKERGGRNTEAFF.

This clone showed up just a few times. The chain is built from TRBV4-3 and TRBJ1-2, with a possible D match to TRBD1 (5 bases). Germline values: CDR1 LGHNA, CDR2 YSLEER. The CDR3 has 14 residues. V lost 0 bases to trimming and J lost 8 bases, with 13 bases between them. The CDR3 bases are TGCGCCAGCAGCCAAGATACGGAGGCAGGGGGCTACACCTTC. Protein sequence: CASSQDTEAGGYTF.

In this sample, this clone turned up a few times. J is TRBJ2-7 and V is TRBV19; D perhaps matches TRBD1 (6 bases). Germline V lookup: CDR1 LNHDA, CDR2 SQIVND (reference sequence). V lost 3 bases, J lost 6 bases, and 18 bases lay in between. This CDR3 has 15 residues. CDR3 loop: CASSIIGQSGGEQYF. The CDR3 DNA sequence: TGTGCCAGTAGTATTATCGGACAGTCTGGAGGCGAGCAGTACTTC.

Only a few counts were recorded for this clone. The V call is TRBV4-1, the J call TRBJ2-5; the D gene is possibly TRBD1 (6 bases). V lost 2 bases and J 2 bases, leaving 9 bases between the germline ends. CDR3 length: 14 amino acids. CDR1 and CDR2 from the germline V gene are MGHRA and YSYEKL. In DNA, the CDR3 is TGCGCCAGCAGCCAAAGTGGACAGCAAGAGACCCAGTACTTC. Translating gives CASSQSGQQETQYF.

The rearrangement uses TRBV27 and TRBJ2-5; possibly TRBD1 or TRBD2 for D (5 bases each). The germline gives CDR1 MNHEY, CDR2 SMNVEV (reference sequence). There are 14 residues in the CDR3. V shed 1 base and J shed 4 bases, with 10 bases lying between them. CDR3 sequence: CASSLWGIGETQYF. CDR3 nucleotide sequence: TGTGCCAGCAGTTTATGGGGGATAGGAGAGACCCAGTACTTC.